This TCR beta chain was sequenced for a study of T-cell reconstitution after alpha-beta-depleted transplantation in children (dated by TCRdb to between 2015 and 2016). About the investigation overall: T-cell immune reconstitution after TCRalphabeta/CD19-depleted allogeneic hematopoietic cell transplantation in children was quantitatively tracked in the study by means of TCR repertoire profiling. What the authors observed across the whole study: About two months after transplant, the apparently early recovery of alphabetaT-cell counts reportedly depended on just several hundred clones that had expanded rapidly and came from non-depleted graft cells. In some patients, high TCRbeta diversity at day 60 was attributed to recipient T cells and intrathymic progenitors that had survived conditioning. Over the following months the frequencies of hyperexpanded clones went down, and after one year T-cell counts and TCRbeta diversity were mostly credited to newly produced T cells.

This specimen's treatment or condition label, interpreted: allogeneic hematopoietic cell transplantation with graft depleted of TCRalphabeta T cells and CD19 B cells. The transplant recipients were children given TCRalphabeta/CD19-depleted allogeneic hematopoietic cell grafts. CDR1 SQVTM and CDR2 ANQGSEA were looked up in the germline V gene. Germline trimming amounts to 5 bases on V and 4 bases on J, with 5 as the count of junction bases outside the gene matches. The CDR3 starts with the cysteine, ends with the phenylalanine, and has 12 residues. The only DNA kept is the CDR3, 36 bases in frame from the first base. Library preparation used PCR. The instrument given in TCRdb is Illumina HiSeq 2500. Molecular barcoding was employed in the preparation of TCR libraries, with unique molecular identifiers being used to normalize TCRbeta repertoire quantification. Using fastp trimming at Q25 and MiXCR clonotype assembly, TCRdb reanalyzed the public sequencing data and kept in-frame beta chains. Rows are combined by CDR3 protein, so each entry shows the most common genes and DNA. This sample lists hundreds of thousands of distinct CDR3 sequences; approximately 14% were detected once. The ten most abundant clones make up roughly 0.84% of the sample.

This clonotype appeared many times. This clone's antigen is unknown. Base qualities were left out, and no much larger clone turns up one base away. This receptor was identified in a girl aged 2 to 10 with congenital amegakaryocytic thrombocytopenia, due to receive a stem cell transplant. This sample comprised PBMCs, obtained before TCRalphabeta/CD19-depleted stem cell transplant. The chain was built from TRBV29-1 and TRBJ2-7, and 7 bases in between align with TRBD1. This receptor has the CDR3 CSVRDSDYEQYF. The bases are TGCAGCGTTAGGGACAGCGATTACGAGCAGTACTTC.